This TCR beta chain was sequenced during a study of human thymus T cells. Points from the study as a whole: Biased V and J segment usage appeared in thymus and peripheral blood.

Profiling relied on immunoSEQ multiplex PCR, and the TCRdb table lists in-frame clones only, not all of them. The sample lists some 40,000 clones; around 94% were seen once. Each of the donors was a healthy Finnish infant who was undergoing open corrective cardiac surgery for congenital heart defects. Only four of the eight donors provided an approximately 0.45-1 mL blood sample. No fixed cell number was used; all available blood leukocytes supplied DNA. This clone was counted a single time. Its antigen remains unidentified. Between the trimmed V and J ends, which lost 5 bases and 0 bases, there was a span of 11 bases. There are 14 residues in the CDR3. Looked up from germline, CDR1 is LNHDA and CDR2 is SQIVND (reference sequence).

The receptor's source is a boy younger than two with a congenital heart defect but otherwise immunologically healthy. Sequenced material: blood. V and J are TRBV19 and TRBJ2-7; D may match TRBD1 or TRBD2 (5 bases each). The CDR3 sequence is CASSPRDASYEQYF. The CDR3 DNA reads as TGTGCCAGTAGTCCCCGGGACGCCTCCTACGAGCAGTACTTC.